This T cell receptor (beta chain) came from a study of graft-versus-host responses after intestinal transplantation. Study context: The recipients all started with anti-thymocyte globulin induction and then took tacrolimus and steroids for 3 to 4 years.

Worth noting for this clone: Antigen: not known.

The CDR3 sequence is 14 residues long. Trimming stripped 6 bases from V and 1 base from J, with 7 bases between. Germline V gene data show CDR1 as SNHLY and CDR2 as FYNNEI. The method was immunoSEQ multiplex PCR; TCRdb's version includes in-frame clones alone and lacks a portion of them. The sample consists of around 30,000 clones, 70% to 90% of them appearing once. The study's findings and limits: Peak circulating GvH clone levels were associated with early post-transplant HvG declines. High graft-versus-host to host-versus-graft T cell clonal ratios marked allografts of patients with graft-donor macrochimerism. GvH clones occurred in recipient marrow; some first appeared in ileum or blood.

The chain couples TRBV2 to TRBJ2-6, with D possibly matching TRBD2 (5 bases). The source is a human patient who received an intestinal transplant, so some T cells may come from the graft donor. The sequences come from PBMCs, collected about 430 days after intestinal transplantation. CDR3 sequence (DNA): TGTGCCAGCAGGTCGGGGTCTGGGGCCAACGTCCTGACTTTC. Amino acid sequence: CASRSGSGANVLTF.